This paragraph covers one T cell receptor (beta chain) sequence. The data derive from a study of blood T cell repertoires in COVID-19. In the original analysis: Amplification with reference gene primers provided the estimates of nucleated cell counts. Measured with immunoSEQ multiplex PCR; TCRdb has only the in-frame clones, and not every one. That table gives V, J and clone size, and the DNA gave D and trimming. The table includes nearly 300,000 clones, 65% to 85% detected once. Seattle patient enrollment occurred during active infection, with longitudinal follow-up thereafter. The CDR3 runs to 12 residues. Deletions cut 6 bases from V and 1 base from J, with 6 bases between. Germline values: CDR1 MDHEN, CDR2 SYDVKM.

Sequences were obtained from peripheral blood. This clonotype originated in a human donor with COVID-19, enrolled during active disease. The donor label of this sample is uncertain. V gene TRBV28 combines with J gene TRBJ1-1; D gene unclear. The CDR3 DNA is TGTGCCAGCAGAGCTACGAACACTGAAGCTTTCTTT. Amino acid sequence: CASRATNTEAFF.